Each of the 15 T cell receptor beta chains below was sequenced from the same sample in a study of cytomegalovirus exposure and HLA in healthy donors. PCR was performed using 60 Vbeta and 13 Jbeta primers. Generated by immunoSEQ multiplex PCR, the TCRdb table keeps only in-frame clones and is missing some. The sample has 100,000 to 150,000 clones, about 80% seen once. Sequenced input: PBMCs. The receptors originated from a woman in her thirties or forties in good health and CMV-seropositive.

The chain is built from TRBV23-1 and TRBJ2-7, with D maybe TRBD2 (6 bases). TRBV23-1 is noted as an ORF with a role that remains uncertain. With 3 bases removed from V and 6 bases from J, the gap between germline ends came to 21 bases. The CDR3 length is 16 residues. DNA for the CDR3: TGCGCCAGCAGTCACGATGACGGGGGTGGGAACCCCGAGCAGTACTTC. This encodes CASSHDDGGGNPEQYF.

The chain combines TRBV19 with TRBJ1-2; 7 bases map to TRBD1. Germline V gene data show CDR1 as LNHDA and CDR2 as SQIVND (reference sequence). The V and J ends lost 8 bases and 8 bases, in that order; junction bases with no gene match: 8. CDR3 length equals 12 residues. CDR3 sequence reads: CASYRQGGGYTF. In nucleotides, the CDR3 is TGTGCCAGTTACAGACAGGGCGGCGGCTACACCTTC.

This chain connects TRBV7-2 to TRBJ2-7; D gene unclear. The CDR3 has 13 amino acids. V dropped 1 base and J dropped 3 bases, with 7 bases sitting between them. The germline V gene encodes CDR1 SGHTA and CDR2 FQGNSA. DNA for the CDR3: TGTGCCAGCAGCTTAGGTCGGTACTACGAGCAGTACTTC. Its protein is CASSLGRYYEQYF.

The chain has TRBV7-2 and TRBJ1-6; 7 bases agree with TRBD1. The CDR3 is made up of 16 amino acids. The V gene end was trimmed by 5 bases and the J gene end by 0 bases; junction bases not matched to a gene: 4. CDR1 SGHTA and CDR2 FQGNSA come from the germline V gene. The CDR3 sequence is CASSPDRASYNSPLHF. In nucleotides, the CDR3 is TGTGCCAGCAGCCCCGACAGGGCCTCCTATAATTCACCCCTCCACTTT.

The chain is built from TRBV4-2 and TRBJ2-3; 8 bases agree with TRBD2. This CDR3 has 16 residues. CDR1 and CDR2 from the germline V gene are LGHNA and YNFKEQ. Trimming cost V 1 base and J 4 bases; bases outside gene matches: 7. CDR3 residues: CASSQAVSGGADTQYF. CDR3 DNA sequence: TGTGCCAGCAGCCAAGCAGTGTCGGGGGGGGCAGATACGCAGTATTTT.

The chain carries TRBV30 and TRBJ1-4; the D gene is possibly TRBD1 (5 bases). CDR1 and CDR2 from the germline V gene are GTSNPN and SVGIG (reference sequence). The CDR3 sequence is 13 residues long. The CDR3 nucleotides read TGTGCGTCGGCTGGAGGGGCTGAAGAAAAACTGTTTTTT. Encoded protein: CASAGGAEEKLFF.

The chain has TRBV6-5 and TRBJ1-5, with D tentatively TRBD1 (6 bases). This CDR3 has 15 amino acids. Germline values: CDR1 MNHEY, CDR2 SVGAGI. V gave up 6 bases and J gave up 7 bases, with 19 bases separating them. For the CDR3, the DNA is TGTGCCAGCAGCCGTGGGAGGGGGGAGGGGCAGCCCCAGCATTTT. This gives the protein CASSRGRGEGQPQHF.

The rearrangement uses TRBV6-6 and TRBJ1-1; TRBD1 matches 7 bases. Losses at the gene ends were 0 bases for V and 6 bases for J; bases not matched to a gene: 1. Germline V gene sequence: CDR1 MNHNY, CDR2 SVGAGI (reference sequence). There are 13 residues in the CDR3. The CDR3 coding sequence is TGTGCCAGCAGTTACTCAGGGGGCGCTGAAGCTTTCTTT. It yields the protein CASSYSGGAEAFF.

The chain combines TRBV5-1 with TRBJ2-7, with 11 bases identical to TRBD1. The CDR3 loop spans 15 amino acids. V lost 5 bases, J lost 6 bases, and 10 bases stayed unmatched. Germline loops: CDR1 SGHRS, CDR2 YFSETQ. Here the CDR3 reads CASRQDPGQGVEQYF. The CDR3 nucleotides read TGCGCCAGCAGGCAGGACCCGGGACAGGGGGTCGAGCAGTACTTC.

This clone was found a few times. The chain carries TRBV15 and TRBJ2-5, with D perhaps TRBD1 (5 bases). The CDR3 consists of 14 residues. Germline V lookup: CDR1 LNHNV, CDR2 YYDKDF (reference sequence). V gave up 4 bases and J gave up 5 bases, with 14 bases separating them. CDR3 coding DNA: TGTGCCACCAGCAAGGGGTCCCTGGGGGAGACCCAGTACTTC. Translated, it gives CATSKGSLGETQYF.

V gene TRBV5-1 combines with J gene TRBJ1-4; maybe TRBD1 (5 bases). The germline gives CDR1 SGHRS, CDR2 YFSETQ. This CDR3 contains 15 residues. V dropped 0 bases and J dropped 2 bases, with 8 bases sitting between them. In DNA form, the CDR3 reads TGCGCCAGCAGCTTGGTCCGGGGGACTAATGAAAAACTGTTTTTT. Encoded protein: CASSLVRGTNEKLFF.

CDR3 amino acids: CASSSTSGGADTQYF. In DNA form, the CDR3 reads TGTGCCAGCAGCTCCACTAGCGGGGGGGCAGATACGCAGTATTTT. V is TRBV7-9 and J is TRBJ2-3, with TRBD2 matching 13 bases. The CDR3 totals 15 residues. CDR1 and CDR2 (germline): SEHNR, FQNEAQ (reference sequence). Germline trimming cut 4 bases from V and 4 bases from J; bases unmatched to any gene: 2.

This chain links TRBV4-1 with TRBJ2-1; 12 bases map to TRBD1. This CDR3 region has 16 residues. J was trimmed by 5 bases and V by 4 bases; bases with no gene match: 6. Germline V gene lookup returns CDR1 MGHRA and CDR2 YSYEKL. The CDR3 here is CASSRTGTGGNNEQFF. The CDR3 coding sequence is TGCGCCAGCAGCCGCACCGGGACAGGGGGCAACAATGAGCAGTTCTTC.

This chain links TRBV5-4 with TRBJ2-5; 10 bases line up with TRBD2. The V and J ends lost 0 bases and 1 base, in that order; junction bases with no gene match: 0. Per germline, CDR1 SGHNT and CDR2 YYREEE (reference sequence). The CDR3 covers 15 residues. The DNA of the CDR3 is TGTGCCAGCAGCTTGGTAGCGGGGGGCCAAGAGACCCAGTACTTC. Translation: CASSLVAGGQETQYF.

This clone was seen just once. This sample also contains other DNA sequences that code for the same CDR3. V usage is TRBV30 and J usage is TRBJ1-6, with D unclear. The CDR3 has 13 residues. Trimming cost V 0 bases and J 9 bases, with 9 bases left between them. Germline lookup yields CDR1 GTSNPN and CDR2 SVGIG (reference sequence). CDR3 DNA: TGTGCCTGGAGTGTACCGGGTACTTCACCCCTCCACTTT. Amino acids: CAWSVPGTSPLHF.